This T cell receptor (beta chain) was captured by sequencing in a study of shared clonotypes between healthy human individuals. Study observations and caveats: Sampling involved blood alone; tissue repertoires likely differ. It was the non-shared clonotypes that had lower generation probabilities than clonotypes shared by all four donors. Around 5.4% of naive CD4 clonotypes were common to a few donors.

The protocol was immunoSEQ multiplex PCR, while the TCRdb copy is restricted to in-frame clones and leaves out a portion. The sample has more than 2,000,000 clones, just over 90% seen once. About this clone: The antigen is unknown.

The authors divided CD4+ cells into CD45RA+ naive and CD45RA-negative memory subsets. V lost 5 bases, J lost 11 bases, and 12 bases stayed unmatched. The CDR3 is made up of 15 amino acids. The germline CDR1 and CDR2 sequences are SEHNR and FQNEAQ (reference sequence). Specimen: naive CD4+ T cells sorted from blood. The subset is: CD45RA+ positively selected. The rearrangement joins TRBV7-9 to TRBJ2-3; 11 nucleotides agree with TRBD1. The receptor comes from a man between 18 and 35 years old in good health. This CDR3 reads CASSPRTGGLLVQYF. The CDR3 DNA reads TGTGCCAGCAGCCCAAGGACAGGGGGCCTTTTGGTGCAGTATTTT.